What follows are 20 T cell receptor beta chains derived from one specimen sequenced in a study of cytomegalovirus exposure and HLA in healthy donors. Method: immunoSEQ multiplex PCR; TCRdb's copy keeps in-frame clones and lacks some. The table shows tens of thousands of clones, with approximately 93% occurring only once. The source material was PBMCs. The receptors were sampled from a young woman in good health and CMV-seronegative.

The chain uses TRBV4-1 and TRBJ2-5; 14 bases line up with TRBD2. Germline assignment: CDR1 MGHRA and CDR2 YSYEKL. Losses at the gene ends were 6 bases for V and 4 bases for J; bases not matched to a gene: 7. The CDR3 length is 16 residues. The CDR3 spells CASRAGLAGGPETQYF. CDR3 DNA: TGCGCCAGCAGGGCCGGACTAGCGGGGGGCCCAGAGACCCAGTACTTC.

The rearrangement links TRBV15 to TRBJ2-2; the match to TRBD1 covers 7 bases. Germline CDR1 reads LNHNV; CDR2 reads YYDKDF (reference sequence). CDR3 length: 12 residues. Trimming removed 1 base from V and 12 bases from J; junction bases left unmatched: 2. CDR3 DNA: TGTGCCACCAGCAGAGGACAGGGCAAGCTGTTTTTT. Translating it yields CATSRGQGKLFF.

The chain uses TRBV5-4 and TRBJ1-6; D is perhaps TRBD1 (6 bases). Germline V gene lookup returns CDR1 SGHNT and CDR2 YYREEE (reference sequence). Trimming stripped 3 bases from V and 9 bases from J, with 13 bases between. The CDR3 is made up of 14 amino acids. CDR3 nucleotides: TGTGCCAGCAGCTCTGACAGGAGAGGTTCACCCCTCCACTTT. It specifies CASSSDRRGSPLHF. The full variable domain, with the rest looked up from reference TRBV5-4 and TRBJ1-6, is ETGVTQSPTHLIKTRGQQVTLRCSSQSGHNTVSWYQQALGQGPQFIFQYYREEENGRGNFPPRFSGLQFPNYSSELNVNALELDDSALYLCASSSDRRGSPLHFGNGTRLTVT.

This clone was detected ten times or more. V is TRBV10-3 and J is TRBJ1-6, with D hard to call. V lost 8 bases, J lost 8 bases, and 13 bases lay in between. This CDR3 comprises 13 residues. Germline V gene data show CDR1 as ENHRY and CDR2 as SYGVKD. Written as DNA, the CDR3 is TGTGCCATCCGAAGCCTTGTCCATTCACCCCTCCACTTT. It codes for CAIRSLVHSPLHF.

The V gene is TRBV2, the J gene TRBJ1-1, with D possibly matching TRBD1 (5 bases). Germline CDR1 SNHLY, CDR2 FYNNEI. The CDR3 is 13 amino acids. Between the trimmed V and J ends, which lost 3 bases and 4 bases, there was a span of 9 bases. CDR3 DNA: TGTGCCAGCAGTGAGGGGCGAGGCACTGAAGCTTTCTTT. Translated: CASSEGRGTEAFF.

The table lists this clone with a few counts. This chain uses TRBV7-9 with TRBJ2-3, with 8 bases matching TRBD2. Trimming removed 2 bases from V and 5 bases from J; junction bases left unmatched: 9. The CDR3 consists of 16 residues. The germline V gene encodes CDR1 SEHNR and CDR2 FQNEAQ (reference sequence). CDR3 sequence reads: CASSLSLGGAGDTQYF. The CDR3 DNA reads TGTGCCAGCAGCTTAAGCCTCGGGGGGGCCGGAGATACGCAGTATTTT.

The genes are TRBV11-3 and TRBJ1-1, with a tentative D call TRBD1 (6 bases). Trimming removed 5 bases from V and 1 base from J, with 8 bases in between. Germline V gene data show CDR1 as SGHNT and CDR2 as YENEEA. There are 13 residues in the CDR3. This CDR3 is CASSADRNTEAFF. The CDR3 nucleotides are TGTGCCAGCAGCGCGGACAGGAACACTGAAGCTTTCTTT.

The J gene is TRBJ2-2, the V gene TRBV7-2; 10 nucleotides line up with TRBD2. Germline CDR1 SGHTA, CDR2 FQGNSA. Germline trimming cut 0 bases from V and 4 bases from J; bases unmatched to any gene: 2. The CDR3 sequence is 16 residues long. In DNA form, the CDR3 reads TGTGCCAGCAGCTTAGCGAGCGGGAGGGCCACCGGGGAGCTGTTTTTT. Translating gives CASSLASGRATGELFF. The full variable domain, completed using reference TRBV7-2 and TRBJ2-2, is GAGVSQSPSNKVTEKGKDVELRCDPISGHTALYWYRQSLGQGLEFLIYFQGNSAPDKSGLPSDRFSAERTGGSVSTLTIQRTQQEDSAVYLCASSLASGRATGELFFGEGSRLTVL.

The V and J genes are TRBV2 and TRBJ1-2, with D maybe TRBD1 (5 bases). The CDR3 is 13 residues long. V lost 4 bases, J lost 3 bases, and 9 bases lay in between. Germline V gives CDR1 SNHLY, CDR2 FYNNEI. CDR3 in DNA: TGTGCCAGCAGTGTGGGGGGAGACTATGGCTACACCTTC. It yields the protein CASSVGGDYGYTF.

V usage is TRBV19 and J usage is TRBJ1-2, with D possibly matching TRBD1 (6 bases). The CDR3 is made up of 15 amino acids. Germline V gene data show CDR1 as LNHDA and CDR2 as SQIVND (reference sequence). The ends were cut back, 7 bases at V and 5 bases at J, with 20 bases in the middle. CDR3 DNA sequence: TGTGCCAGTACCCCTCGGGGGGCCCCGGCTTATGGCTACACCTTC. Translation: CASTPRGAPAYGYTF.

The chain joins TRBV5-1 to TRBJ2-1, with 11 nucleotides matching TRBD2. This CDR3 is built from 15 residues. Germline loops: CDR1 SGHRS, CDR2 YFSETQ. The V gene end was trimmed by 0 bases and the J gene end by 6 bases; junction bases not matched to a gene: 2. The CDR3 here is CASSLASGRTNEQFF. The CDR3 coding sequence is TGCGCCAGCAGCTTGGCTAGCGGGAGGACCAATGAGCAGTTCTTC.

This clone has just one count. The rearrangement joins TRBV19 to TRBJ2-3; TRBD2 agrees at 7 bases. The CDR3 consists of 15 residues. Germline V gives CDR1 LNHDA, CDR2 SQIVND (reference sequence). V gave up 0 bases and J gave up 3 bases; unmatched junction bases: 3. The CDR3 DNA reads as TGTGCCAGTAGTATAGATATCGGGGGGACAGATACGCAGTATTTT. Translated, it gives CASSIDIGGTDTQYF.

This clone was observed a single time. The chain combines TRBV19 with TRBJ1-5, with D possibly being TRBD1 (5 bases). This CDR3 comprises 12 residues. The V gene lost 8 bases and the J gene lost 9 bases, with 14 bases spanning the gap. Germline loops: CDR1 LNHDA, CDR2 SQIVND (reference sequence). This CDR3 is CASSQGIGPQHF. CDR3 bases: TGTGCCAGTTCTCAGGGAATTGGGCCCCAGCATTTT.

The chain has TRBV28 and TRBJ2-1, with D possibly being TRBD1 (7 bases). Trimming left V 7 bases short and J 2 bases short, with 18 bases between. The CDR3 has 16 residues. In germline, CDR1 is MDHEN, CDR2 SYDVKM. The CDR3: CASIAGGLATYNEQFF. Here the CDR3 DNA reads TGTGCCAGCATCGCAGGGGGTCTAGCGACCTACAATGAGCAGTTCTTC.

The chain links TRBV7-2 to TRBJ2-1; D is ambiguous. The ends were cut back, 5 bases at V and 0 bases at J, with 8 bases in the middle. In germline, CDR1 is SGHTA, CDR2 FQGNSA. This CDR3 region has 14 residues. The CDR3 bases are TGTGCCAGCAGCCCCCCGAGCTCCTACAATGAGCAGTTCTTC. It codes for CASSPPSSYNEQFF.

This chain connects TRBV10-2 to TRBJ2-5, with 7 bases identical to TRBD1. The CDR3 length is 13 residues. CDR1 is WSHSY, CDR2 SAAADI, per germline. The junction had 2 bases not matched to a gene; V was cut back by 6 bases and J by 1 base. Here the CDR3 DNA reads TGCGCCAGCAGGGGACAGCCCCAAGAGACCCAGTACTTC. It codes for CASRGQPQETQYF.

The chain employs TRBV4-3 and TRBJ2-3; D is possibly TRBD1 (6 bases). The V end lost 1 base, the J end lost 2 bases, and 13 bases lay between the germline ends. The CDR3 totals 16 residues. Germline assignment: CDR1 LGHNA and CDR2 YSLEER. CDR3 amino acids: CASSQGTGTTTDTQYF. The CDR3 bases are TGCGCCAGCAGCCAAGGAACCGGGACAACCACAGATACGCAGTATTTT.

CDR3 sequence reads: CASRGPLYRDEQFF. CDR3 sequence (DNA): TGTGCCAGCAGGGGGCCCCTTTATCGGGATGAGCAGTTCTTC. V gene TRBV6-1 combines with J gene TRBJ2-1; D may be TRBD1 (5 bases). Germline V gene data show CDR1 as MNHNS and CDR2 as SASEGT. V was trimmed by 6 bases and J by 8 bases, leaving 17 bases between them. This CDR3 spans 14 amino acids.

V and J are TRBV5-6 and TRBJ1-5; D gene uncertain. Germline CDR1 SGHDT, CDR2 YYEEEE. The CDR3 covers 15 residues. V shed 0 bases and J shed 5 bases, with 12 bases lying between them. The CDR3 nucleotides read TGTGCCAGCAGCTTGGCTTCGGGCGGGGATCAGCCCCAGCATTTT. Protein: CASSLASGGDQPQHF.

The chain links TRBV11-2 to TRBJ2-1; the D is unclear. V was cut by 2 bases and J by 1 base, with 9 bases left in between. CDR1 is SGHAT and CDR2 is FQNNGV in the germline V gene. The CDR3 contains 15 residues. CDR3 in DNA: TGTGCCAGCAGCTTATTGGCCTTATCCTACAATGAGCAGTTCTTC. Residues: CASSLLALSYNEQFF.